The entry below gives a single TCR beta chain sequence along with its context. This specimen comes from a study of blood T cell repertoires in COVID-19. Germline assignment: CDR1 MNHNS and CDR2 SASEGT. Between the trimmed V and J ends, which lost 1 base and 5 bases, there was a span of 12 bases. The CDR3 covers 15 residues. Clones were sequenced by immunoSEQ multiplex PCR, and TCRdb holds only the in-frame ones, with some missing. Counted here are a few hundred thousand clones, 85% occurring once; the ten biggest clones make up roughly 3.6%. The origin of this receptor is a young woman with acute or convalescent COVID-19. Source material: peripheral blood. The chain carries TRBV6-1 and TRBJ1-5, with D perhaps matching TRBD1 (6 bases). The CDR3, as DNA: TGTGCCAGCAGTGAAGACAGGGCCTTCTATCAGCCCCAGCATTTT. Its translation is CASSEDRAFYQPQHF.